This TCR beta chain emerged from a study of T cell responses to AZD1222 COVID-19 vaccine. Broader study findings: Following two doses of AZD1222, Spike-specific TCR breadth and depth rose. The study identified only five to seven AZD1222 recipients as seropositive at baseline. White British ancestry dominated among donors, who included more females, and clonal diversity was possibly underestimated.

In regard to this clone: What it recognizes is unknown.

Assay: immunoSEQ multiplex PCR; the TCRdb copy retains only in-frame clones and omits some. Among about 48,000 clones listed, about 86% were seen once. Germline CDR1 is LGHNA and CDR2 is YSLEER. The germline V and J ends were trimmed by 0 bases and 2 bases, with 11 bases remaining between them. The CDR3 totals 16 residues. The specimen was peripheral blood, collected 28 days after the second AZD1222 dose. This receptor was obtained from an adult who received the AZD1222 COVID-19 vaccine. This sequence joins TRBV4-3 and TRBJ1-5; D ambiguous. As DNA, the CDR3 is TGCGCCAGCAGCCAAGAACAGCGGGAGGGCAATCAGCCCCAGCATTTT. Protein sequence: CASSQEQREGNQPQHF.